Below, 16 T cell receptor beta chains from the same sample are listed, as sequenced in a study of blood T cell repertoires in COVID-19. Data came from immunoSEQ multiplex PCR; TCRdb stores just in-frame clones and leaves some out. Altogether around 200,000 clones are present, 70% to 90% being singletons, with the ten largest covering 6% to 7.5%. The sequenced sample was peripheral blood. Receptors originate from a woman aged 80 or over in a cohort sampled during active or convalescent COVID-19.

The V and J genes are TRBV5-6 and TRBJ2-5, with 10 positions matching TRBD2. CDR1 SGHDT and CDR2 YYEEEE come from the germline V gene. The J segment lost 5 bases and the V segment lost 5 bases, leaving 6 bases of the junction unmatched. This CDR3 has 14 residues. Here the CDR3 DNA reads TGTGCCAGCAGGGAGGGACTAGCGTTTGAGACCCAGTACTTC. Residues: CASREGLAFETQYF.

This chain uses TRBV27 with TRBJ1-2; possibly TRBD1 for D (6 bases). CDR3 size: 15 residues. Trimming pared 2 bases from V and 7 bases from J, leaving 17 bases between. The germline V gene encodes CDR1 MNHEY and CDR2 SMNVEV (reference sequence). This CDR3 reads CASSLGVTGSSGYTF. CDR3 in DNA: TGTGCCAGCAGTTTAGGTGTAACAGGGTCCTCTGGCTACACCTTC.

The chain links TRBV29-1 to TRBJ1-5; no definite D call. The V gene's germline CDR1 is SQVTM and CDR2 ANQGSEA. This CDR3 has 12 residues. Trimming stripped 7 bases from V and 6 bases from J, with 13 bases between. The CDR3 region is CSGAEGGQPQHF. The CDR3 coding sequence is TGCAGCGGTGCGGAGGGTGGTCAGCCCCAGCATTTT.

CDR3 sequence (DNA): TGTGCCAGCAGTTACTCGGCAGATAACTATGGCTACACCTTC. Translation gives CASSYSADNYGYTF. V usage is TRBV6-5 and J usage is TRBJ1-2; D uncertain. The CDR3 spans 14 residues. V lost 0 bases and J 1 base, leaving 6 bases between the germline ends. Germline CDR1 is MNHEY and CDR2 is SVGAGI.

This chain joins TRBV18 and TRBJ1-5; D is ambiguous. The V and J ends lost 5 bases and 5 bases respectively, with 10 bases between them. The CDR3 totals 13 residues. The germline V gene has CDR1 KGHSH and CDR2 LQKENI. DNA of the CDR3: TGTGCCAGCTCAACTTCGCGGGATCAGCCCCAGCATTTT. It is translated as CASSTSRDQPQHF.

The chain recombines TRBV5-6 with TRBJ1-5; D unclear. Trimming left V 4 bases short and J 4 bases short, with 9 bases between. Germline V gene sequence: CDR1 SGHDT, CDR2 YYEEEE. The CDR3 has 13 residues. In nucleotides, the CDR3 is TGTGCCAGCAGCCGCGGGGTAAATCAGCCCCAGCATTTT. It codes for CASSRGVNQPQHF.

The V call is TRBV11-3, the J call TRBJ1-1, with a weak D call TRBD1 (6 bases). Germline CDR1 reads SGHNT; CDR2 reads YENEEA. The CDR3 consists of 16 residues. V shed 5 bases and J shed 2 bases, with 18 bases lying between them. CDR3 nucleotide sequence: TGTGCCAGCAGCCCGCGGCCGGGACACGCAAACACTGAAGCTTTCTTT. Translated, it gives CASSPRPGHANTEAFF.

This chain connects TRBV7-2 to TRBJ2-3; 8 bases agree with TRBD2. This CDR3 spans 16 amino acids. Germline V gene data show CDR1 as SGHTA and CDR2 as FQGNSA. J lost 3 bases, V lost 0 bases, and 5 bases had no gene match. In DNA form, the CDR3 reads TGTGCCAGCAGCTTAGCAGAGGGACTAGATACAGATACGCAGTATTTT. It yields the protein CASSLAEGLDTDTQYF.

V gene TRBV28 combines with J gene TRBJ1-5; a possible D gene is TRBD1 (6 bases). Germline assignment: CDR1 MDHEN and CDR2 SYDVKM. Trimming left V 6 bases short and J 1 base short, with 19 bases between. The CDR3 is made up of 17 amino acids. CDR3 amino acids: CASSPTLWTESNQPQHF. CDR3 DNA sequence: TGTGCCAGCAGCCCGACCTTATGGACAGAAAGCAATCAGCCCCAGCATTTT.

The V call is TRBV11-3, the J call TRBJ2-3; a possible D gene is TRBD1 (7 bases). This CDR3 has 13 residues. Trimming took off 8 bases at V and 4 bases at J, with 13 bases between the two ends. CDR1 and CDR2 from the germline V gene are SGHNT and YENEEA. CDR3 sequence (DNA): TGTGCCAGCGGGCAGGGGGAGGCAGATACGCAGTATTTT. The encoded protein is CASGQGEADTQYF.

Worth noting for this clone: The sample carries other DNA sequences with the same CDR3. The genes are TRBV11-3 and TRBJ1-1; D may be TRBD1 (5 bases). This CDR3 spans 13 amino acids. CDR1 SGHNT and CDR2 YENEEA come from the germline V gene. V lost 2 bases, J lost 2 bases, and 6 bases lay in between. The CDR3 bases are TGTGCCAGCAGCTTACAGGGTAACACTGAAGCTTTCTTT. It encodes CASSLQGNTEAFF.

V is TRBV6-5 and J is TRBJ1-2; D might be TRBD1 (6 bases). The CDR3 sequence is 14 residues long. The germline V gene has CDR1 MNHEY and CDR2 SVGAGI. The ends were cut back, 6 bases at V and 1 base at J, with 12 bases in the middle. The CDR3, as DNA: TGTGCCAGCAGCCCGGGGGGGCGTAACTATGGCTACACCTTC. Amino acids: CASSPGGRNYGYTF.

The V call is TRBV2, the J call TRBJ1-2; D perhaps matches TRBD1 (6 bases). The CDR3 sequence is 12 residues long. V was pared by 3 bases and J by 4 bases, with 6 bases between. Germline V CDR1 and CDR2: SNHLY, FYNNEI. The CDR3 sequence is CASSEDSYGYTF. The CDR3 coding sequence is TGTGCCAGCAGTGAGGACAGCTATGGCTACACCTTC.

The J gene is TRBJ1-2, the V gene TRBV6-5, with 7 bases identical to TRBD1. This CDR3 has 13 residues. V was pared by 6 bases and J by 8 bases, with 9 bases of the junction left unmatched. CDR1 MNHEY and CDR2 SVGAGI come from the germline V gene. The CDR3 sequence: CASSLTGNGGYTF. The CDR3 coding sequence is TGTGCCAGCAGCCTGACAGGGAATGGCGGCTACACCTTC.

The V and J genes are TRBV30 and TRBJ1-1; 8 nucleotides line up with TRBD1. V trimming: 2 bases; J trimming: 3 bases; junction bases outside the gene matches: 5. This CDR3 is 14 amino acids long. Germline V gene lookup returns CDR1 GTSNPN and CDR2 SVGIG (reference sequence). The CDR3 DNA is TGTGCCTGGAGTCAGGACAGGGAGTACACTGAAGCTTTCTTT. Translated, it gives CAWSQDREYTEAFF.

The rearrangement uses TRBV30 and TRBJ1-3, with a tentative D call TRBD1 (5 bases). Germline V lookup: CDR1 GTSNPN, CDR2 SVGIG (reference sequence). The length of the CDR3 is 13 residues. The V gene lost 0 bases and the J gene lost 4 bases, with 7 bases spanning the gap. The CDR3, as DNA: TGTGCCTGGAGTGTACGGGGGGGAAACACCATATATTTT. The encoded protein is CAWSVRGGNTIYF.